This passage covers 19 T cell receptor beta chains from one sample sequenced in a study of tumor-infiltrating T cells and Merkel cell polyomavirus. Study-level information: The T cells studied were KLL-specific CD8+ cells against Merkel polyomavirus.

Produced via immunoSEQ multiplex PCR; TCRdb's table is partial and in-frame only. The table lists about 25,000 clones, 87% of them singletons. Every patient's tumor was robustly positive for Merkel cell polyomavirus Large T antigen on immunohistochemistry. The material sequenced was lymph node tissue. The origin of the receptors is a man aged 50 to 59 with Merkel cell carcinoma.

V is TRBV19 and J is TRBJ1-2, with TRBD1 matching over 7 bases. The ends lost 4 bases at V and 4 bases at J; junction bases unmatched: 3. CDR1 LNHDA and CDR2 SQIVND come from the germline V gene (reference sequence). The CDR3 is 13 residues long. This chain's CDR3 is CASSTGQIYGYTF. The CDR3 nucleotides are TGTGCCAGTAGTACGGGACAGATCTATGGCTACACCTTC.

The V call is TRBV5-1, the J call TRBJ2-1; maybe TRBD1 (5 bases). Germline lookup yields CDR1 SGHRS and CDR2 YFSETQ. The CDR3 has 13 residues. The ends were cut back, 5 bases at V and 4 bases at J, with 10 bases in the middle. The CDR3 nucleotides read TGCGCCAGCAGGACCGACAGATACAATGAGCAGTTCTTC. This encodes CASRTDRYNEQFF.

CDR3 coding DNA: TGTGCTAGTGGTCCGGTCCCCTACGAGCAGTACTTC. Amino acid sequence: CASGPVPYEQYF. The chain has TRBV12-5 and TRBJ2-7; D gene uncertain. CDR3 length equals 12 residues. The germline V gene encodes CDR1 LGHNT and CDR2 FRNRAP. The V and J ends lost 5 bases and 2 bases respectively, with 7 bases between them. The whole variable domain, remainder taken from reference TRBV12-5 and TRBJ2-7, is DARVTQTPRHKVTEMGQEVTMRCQPILGHNTVFWYRQTMMQGLELLAYFRNRAPLDDSGMPKDRFSAEMPDATLATLKIQPSEPRDSAVYFCASGPVPYEQYFGPGTRLTVT.

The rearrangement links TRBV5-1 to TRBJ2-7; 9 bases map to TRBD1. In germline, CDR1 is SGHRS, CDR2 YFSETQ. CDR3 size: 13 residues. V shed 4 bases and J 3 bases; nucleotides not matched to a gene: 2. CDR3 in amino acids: CASSGGQGYEQYF. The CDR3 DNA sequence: TGCGCCAGCAGCGGGGGACAGGGCTACGAGCAGTACTTC.

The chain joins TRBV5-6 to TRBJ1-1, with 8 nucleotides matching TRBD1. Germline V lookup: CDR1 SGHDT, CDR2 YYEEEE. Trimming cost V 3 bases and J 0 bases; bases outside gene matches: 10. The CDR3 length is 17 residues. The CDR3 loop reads CASSSYGQGALNTEAFF. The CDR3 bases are TGTGCCAGCAGCTCATACGGGCAGGGGGCGCTGAACACTGAAGCTTTCTTT.

CDR3 coding DNA: TGTGCCAGCTCACCACCTGCAGGGGCAGATACGCAGTATTTT. Its protein is CASSPPAGADTQYF. The gene calls are TRBV18 and TRBJ2-3, with a weak D call TRBD1 (6 bases). The CDR3 is 14 amino acids. Germline CDR1 KGHSH, CDR2 LQKENI. Between the trimmed V and J ends, which lost 0 bases and 4 bases, there was a span of 8 bases.

The chain's CDR3 is CASSLPAGVGYEQYF. CDR3 DNA: TGTGCCAGCAGCTTACCAGCGGGAGTAGGCTACGAGCAGTACTTC. The chain uses TRBV11-2 and TRBJ2-7; TRBD2 agrees at 8 bases. Germline-derived CDR1 and CDR2 are SGHAT and FQNNGV. The junction had 6 bases not matched to a gene; V was cut back by 2 bases and J by 3 bases. The CDR3 extends over 15 amino acids.

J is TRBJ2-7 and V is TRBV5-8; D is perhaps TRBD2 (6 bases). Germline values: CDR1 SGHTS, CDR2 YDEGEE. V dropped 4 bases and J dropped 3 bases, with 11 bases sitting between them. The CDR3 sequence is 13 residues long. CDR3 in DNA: TGTGCCAGCAGCCATGGAGGGAGCTACGAGCAGTACTTC. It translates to CASSHGGSYEQYF.

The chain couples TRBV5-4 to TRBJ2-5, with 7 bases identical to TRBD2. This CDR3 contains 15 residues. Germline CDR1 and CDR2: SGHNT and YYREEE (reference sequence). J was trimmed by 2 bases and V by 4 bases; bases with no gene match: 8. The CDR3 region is CASSNPAGPQETQYF. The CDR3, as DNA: TGTGCCAGCAGCAATCCAGCGGGGCCACAAGAGACCCAGTACTTC.

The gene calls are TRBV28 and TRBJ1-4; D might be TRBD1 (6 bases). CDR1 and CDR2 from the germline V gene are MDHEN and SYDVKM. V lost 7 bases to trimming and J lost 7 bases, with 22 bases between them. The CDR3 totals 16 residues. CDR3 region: CASTLSSGRGGEKLFF. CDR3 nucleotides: TGTGCCAGCACCCTATCTTCCGGCAGGGGCGGTGAAAAACTGTTTTTT.

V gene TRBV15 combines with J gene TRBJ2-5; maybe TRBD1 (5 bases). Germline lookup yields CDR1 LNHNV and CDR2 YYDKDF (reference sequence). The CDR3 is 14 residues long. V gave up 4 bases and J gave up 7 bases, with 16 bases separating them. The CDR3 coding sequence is TGTGCCACCAGCAAGACAGTTTCATTAGGGACCCAGTACTTC. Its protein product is CATSKTVSLGTQYF.

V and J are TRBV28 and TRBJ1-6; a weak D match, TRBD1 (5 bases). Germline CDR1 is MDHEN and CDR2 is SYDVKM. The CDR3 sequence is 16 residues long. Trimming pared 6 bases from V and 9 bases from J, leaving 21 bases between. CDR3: CASSINSGPLGSPLHF. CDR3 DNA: TGTGCCAGCAGCATAAACTCAGGGCCGTTGGGTTCACCCCTCCACTTT.

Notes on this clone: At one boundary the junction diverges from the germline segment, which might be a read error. The CDR3 protein is CASSVGSGNAEAFF. The DNA for the CDR3 is TGTGCCAGCAGCGTAGGGTCCGGGAACGCTGAAGCTTTCTTT. V usage is TRBV9 and J usage is TRBJ1-1; D not resolved. Germline V gives CDR1 SGDLS, CDR2 YYNGEE. CDR3 size: 14 residues. Complete variable domain (other parts from reference TRBV9 and TRBJ1-1): DSGVTQTPKHLITATGQRVTLRCSPRSGDLSVYWYQQSLDQGLQFLIQYYNGEERAKGNILERFSAQQFPDLHSELNLSSLELGDSALYFCASSVGSGNAEAFFGQGTRLTVV.

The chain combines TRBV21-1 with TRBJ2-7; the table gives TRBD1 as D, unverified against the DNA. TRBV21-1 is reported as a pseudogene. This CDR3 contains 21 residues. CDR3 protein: CASSKGGTGGAWRQASYEQYF. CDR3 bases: TGTGCCAGCAGCAAAGGCGGGACAGGGGGCGCGTGGCGGCAGGCCTCCTACGAGCAGTACTTC.

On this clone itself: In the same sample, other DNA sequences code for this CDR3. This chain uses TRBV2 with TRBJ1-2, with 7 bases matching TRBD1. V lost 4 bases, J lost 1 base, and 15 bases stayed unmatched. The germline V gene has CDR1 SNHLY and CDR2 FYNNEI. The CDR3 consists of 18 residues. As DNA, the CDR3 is TGTGCCAGCAGTGGAACCCATACTATTCGGGACAGTAACTATGGCTACACCTTC. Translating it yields CASSGTHTIRDSNYGYTF.

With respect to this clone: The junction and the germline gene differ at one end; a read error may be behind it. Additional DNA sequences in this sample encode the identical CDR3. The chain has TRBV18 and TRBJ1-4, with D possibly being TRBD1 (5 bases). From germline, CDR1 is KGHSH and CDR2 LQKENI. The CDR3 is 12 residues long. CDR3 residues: CASSRQNEKLFF. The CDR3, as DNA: TGTGCCAGCTCACGACAGAATGAAAAACTATTTTTT.

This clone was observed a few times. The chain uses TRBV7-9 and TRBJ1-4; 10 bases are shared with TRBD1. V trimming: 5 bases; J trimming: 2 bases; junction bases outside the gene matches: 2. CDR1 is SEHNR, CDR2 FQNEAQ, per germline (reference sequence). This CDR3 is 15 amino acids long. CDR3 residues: CASSGTGETNEKLFF. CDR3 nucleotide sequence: TGTGCCAGCAGCGGGACAGGGGAGACTAATGAAAAACTGTTTTTT.

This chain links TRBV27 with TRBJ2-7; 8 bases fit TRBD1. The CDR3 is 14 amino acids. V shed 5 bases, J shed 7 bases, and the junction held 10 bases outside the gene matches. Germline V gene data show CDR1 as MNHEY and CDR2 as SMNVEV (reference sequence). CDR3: CASSVTGEYWEQYF. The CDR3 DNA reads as TGTGCCAGCAGTGTGACAGGGGAATATTGGGAGCAGTACTTC.

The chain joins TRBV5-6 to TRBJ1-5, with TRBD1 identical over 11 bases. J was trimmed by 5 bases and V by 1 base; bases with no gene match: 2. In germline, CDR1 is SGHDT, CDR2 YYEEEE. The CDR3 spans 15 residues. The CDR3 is CASSLRTGGYQPQHF. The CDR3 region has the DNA TGTGCCAGCAGCTTGAGGACAGGGGGCTATCAGCCCCAGCATTTT. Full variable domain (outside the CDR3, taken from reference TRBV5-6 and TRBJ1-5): DAGVTQSPTHLIKTRGQQVTLRCSPKSGHDTVSWYQQALGQGPQFIFQYYEEEERQRGNFPDRFSGHQFPNYSSELNVNALLLGDSALYLCASSLRTGGYQPQHFGDGTRLSIL.